One and the same sample provided the 9 T cell receptor beta chains below, sequenced in a study of a mutant IDH1 vaccine in newly diagnosed glioma. As to time point: week 5, during vaccination. Vaccination used 300 ug of mutant IDH1 20-mer peptide per dose, with topical imiquimod. No antigen has been identified for these receptors. Generated by immunoSEQ multiplex PCR, the TCRdb table keeps only in-frame clones and is missing some. This table holds about 42,000 clones, 80% to 90% found once. The input for sequencing was PBMCs, taken from a glioma patient whose treatment included an IDH1 peptide vaccine. These TCRs come from a man aged 40-49 years with glioma.

This clone was seen more than once but under ten times. J is TRBJ2-1 and V is TRBV5-1; 7 bases fit TRBD2. The CDR3 length is 18 residues. Germline V gives CDR1 SGHRS, CDR2 YFSETQ. J was trimmed by 0 bases and V by 4 bases; bases with no gene match: 13. In nucleotides, the CDR3 is TGCGCCAGCAGCCCCGGGGCTAGCGGAACCTCCTCCTACAATGAGCAGTTCTTC. Translated, it gives CASSPGASGTSSYNEQFF.

J is TRBJ2-7 and V is TRBV18, with D possibly being TRBD1 or TRBD2 (6 bases each). This CDR3 contains 14 residues. The germline V gene encodes CDR1 KGHSH and CDR2 LQKENI. Trimming stripped 4 bases from V and 7 bases from J, with 17 bases between. CDR3 sequence reads: CASSQGQPAGEQYF. The CDR3 DNA sequence: TGTGCCAGCTCACAAGGACAGCCCGCGGGAGAGCAGTACTTC.

The chain is built from TRBV5-1 and TRBJ2-3, with 9 positions matching TRBD1. This CDR3 is 14 amino acids long. Looked up from germline, CDR1 is SGHRS and CDR2 is YFSETQ. The junction had 0 bases not matched to a gene; V was cut back by 0 bases and J by 4 bases. The CDR3 is CASSLGQGADTQYF. The CDR3 DNA sequence: TGCGCCAGCAGCTTGGGACAGGGGGCAGATACGCAGTATTTT.

This clone turned up a few times. The chain uses TRBV19 and TRBJ1-2; a possible D gene is TRBD1 (5 bases). Germline V CDR1 and CDR2: LNHDA, SQIVND (reference sequence). The CDR3 is 13 amino acids. The V end was cut by 0 bases, the J end by 6 bases, with 8 bases between. CDR3: CASSIDRRDGYTF. The CDR3 region has the DNA TGTGCCAGTAGTATAGATCGCAGGGATGGCTACACCTTC. The whole variable domain, remainder taken from reference TRBV19 and TRBJ1-2, is DGGITQSPKYLFRKEGQNVTLSCEQNLNHDAMYWYRQDPGQGLRLIYYSQIVNDFQKGDIAEGYSVSREKKESFPLTVTSAQKNPTAFYLCASSIDRRDGYTFGSGTRLTVV.

This clone was seen only once. V gene TRBV19 combines with J gene TRBJ2-1, with TRBD2 identical over 11 bases. V lost 5 bases to trimming and J lost 10 bases; unmatched junction nucleotides: 10. Germline assignment: CDR1 LNHDA and CDR2 SQIVND (reference sequence). This CDR3 spans 15 amino acids. The CDR3 is CASSGLAGGPDEQFF. In nucleotides, the CDR3 is TGTGCCAGTAGTGGGTTAGCGGGAGGGCCTGACGAGCAGTTCTTC. The variable domain in full, completed from reference TRBV19 and TRBJ2-1, reads DGGITQSPKYLFRKEGQNVTLSCEQNLNHDAMYWYRQDPGQGLRLIYYSQIVNDFQKGDIAEGYSVSREKKESFPLTVTSAQKNPTAFYLCASSGLAGGPDEQFFGPGTRLTVL.

The chain combines TRBV7-9 with TRBJ2-7; D possibly corresponds to TRBD1 (6 bases). The germline V gene has CDR1 SEHNR and CDR2 FQNEAQ (reference sequence). Trimming removed 5 bases at V and 1 base at J, with 12 bases between. The CDR3 runs 14 residues. The CDR3 sequence: CASSPRDKSYEQYF. CDR3 bases: TGTGCCAGCAGCCCCCGGGACAAATCCTACGAGCAGTACTTC.

V and J are TRBV5-1 and TRBJ2-7; TRBD1 might be the D (5 bases). Germline V CDR1 and CDR2: SGHRS, YFSETQ. The CDR3 spans 15 residues. Trimming took 4 bases from V and 3 from J, leaving 17 bases between them. CDR3 coding DNA: TGCGCCAGCAGCCGCCGGGCAGGGCAGCGCTACGAGCAGTACTTC. This translates into CASSRRAGQRYEQYF. Based on the CDR3 plus reference TRBV5-1 and TRBJ2-7, the full variable domain is KAGVTQTPRYLIKTRGQQVTLSCSPISGHRSVSWYQQTPGQGLQFLFEYFSETQRNKGNFPGRFSGRQFSNSRSEMNVSTLELGDSALYLCASSRRAGQRYEQYFGPGTRLTVT.

This chain links TRBV27 with TRBJ2-7; 7 bases are a match to TRBD1. Trimming at V came to 8 bases and at J to 3 bases, leaving 7 bases not matched to a gene. This CDR3 is 13 amino acids long. The germline V gene has CDR1 MNHEY and CDR2 SMNVEV (reference sequence). This chain's CDR3 is CASGSDRIYEQYF. CDR3 in DNA: TGTGCCAGCGGATCGGACAGGATCTACGAGCAGTACTTC.

Here the CDR3 DNA reads TGTGCCAGCTCACCCTTACCCCCTCCGGAGCTGTTTTTT. Translating gives CASSPLPPPELFF. The chain is built from TRBV18 and TRBJ2-2; D remains unclear. CDR3 length equals 13 residues. V was clipped by 3 bases and J by 10 bases, with 12 bases between them. CDR1 is KGHSH, CDR2 LQKENI, per germline.